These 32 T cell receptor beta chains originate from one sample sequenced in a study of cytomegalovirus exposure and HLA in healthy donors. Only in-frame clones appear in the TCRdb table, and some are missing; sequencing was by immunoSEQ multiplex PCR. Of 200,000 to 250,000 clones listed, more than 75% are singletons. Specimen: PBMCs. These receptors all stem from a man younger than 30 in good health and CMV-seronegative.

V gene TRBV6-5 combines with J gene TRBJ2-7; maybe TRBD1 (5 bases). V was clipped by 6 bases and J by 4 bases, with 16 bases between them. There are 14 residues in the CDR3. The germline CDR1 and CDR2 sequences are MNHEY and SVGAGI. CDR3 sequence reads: CASSPTPTAYEQYF. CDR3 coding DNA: TGTGCCAGCAGCCCCACCCCGACAGCTTACGAGCAGTACTTC.

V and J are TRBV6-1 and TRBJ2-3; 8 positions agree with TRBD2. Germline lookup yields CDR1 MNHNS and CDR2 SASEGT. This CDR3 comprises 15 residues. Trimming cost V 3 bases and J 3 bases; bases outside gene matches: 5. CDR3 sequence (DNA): TGTGCCAGCAGTGACACCAGCGGGGGTACAGATACGCAGTATTTT. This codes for CASSDTSGGTDTQYF.

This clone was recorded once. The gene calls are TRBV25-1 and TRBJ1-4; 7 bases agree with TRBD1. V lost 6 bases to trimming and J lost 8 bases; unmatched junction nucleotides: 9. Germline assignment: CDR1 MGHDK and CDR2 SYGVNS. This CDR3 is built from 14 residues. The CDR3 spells CASSVTAGGEKLFF. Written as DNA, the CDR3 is TGTGCCAGCAGCGTGACCGCAGGGGGGGAAAAACTGTTTTTT.

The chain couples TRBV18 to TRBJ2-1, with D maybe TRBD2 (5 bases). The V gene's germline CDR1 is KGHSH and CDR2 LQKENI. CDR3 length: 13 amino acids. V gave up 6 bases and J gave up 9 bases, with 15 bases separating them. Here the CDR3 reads CASSPKDYGEQFF. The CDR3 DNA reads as TGTGCCAGCTCCCCTAAAGACTACGGTGAGCAGTTCTTC.

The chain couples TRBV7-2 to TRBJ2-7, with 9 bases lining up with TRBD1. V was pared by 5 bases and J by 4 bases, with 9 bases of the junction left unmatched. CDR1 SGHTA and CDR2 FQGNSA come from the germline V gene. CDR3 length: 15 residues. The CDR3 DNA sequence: TGTGCCAGCAGCGTGTCGGGACAGGGAGCTTACGAGCAGTACTTC. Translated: CASSVSGQGAYEQYF.

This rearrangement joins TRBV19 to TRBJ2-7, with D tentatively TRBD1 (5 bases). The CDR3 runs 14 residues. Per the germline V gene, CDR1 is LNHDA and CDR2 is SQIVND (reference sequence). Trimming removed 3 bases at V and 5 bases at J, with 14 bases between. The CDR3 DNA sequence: TGTGCCAGTAGTATGGTGGGCAGGGAAGACGAGCAGTACTTC. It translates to CASSMVGREDEQYF.

The CDR3 reads CAWRRVVGGYTF. The CDR3 DNA reads as TGTGCCTGGAGGAGGGTCGTGGGTGGCTACACCTTC. This rearrangement joins TRBV30 to TRBJ1-2, with D unresolved. The CDR3 length is 12 residues. Trimming took 3 bases from V and 7 from J, leaving 12 bases between them. Germline V gene data show CDR1 as GTSNPN and CDR2 as SVGIG (reference sequence).

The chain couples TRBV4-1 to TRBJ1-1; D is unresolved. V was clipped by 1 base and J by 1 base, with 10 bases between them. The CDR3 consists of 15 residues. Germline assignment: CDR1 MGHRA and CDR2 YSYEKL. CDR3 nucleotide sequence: TGCGCCAGCAGCCAAGTATCCCCTAAGAACACTGAAGCTTTCTTT. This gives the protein CASSQVSPKNTEAFF.

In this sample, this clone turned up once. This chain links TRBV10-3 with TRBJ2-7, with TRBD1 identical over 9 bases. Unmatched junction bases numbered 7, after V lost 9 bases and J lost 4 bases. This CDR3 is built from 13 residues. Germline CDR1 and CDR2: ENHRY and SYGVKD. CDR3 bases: TGTGCCATGGCCGGGACAGGGAGTTACGAGCAGTACTTC. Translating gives CAMAGTGSYEQYF.

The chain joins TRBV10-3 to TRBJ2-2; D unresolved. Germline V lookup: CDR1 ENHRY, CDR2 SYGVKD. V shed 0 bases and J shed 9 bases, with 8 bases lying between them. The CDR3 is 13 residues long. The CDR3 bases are TGTGCCATCAGTGAGTCGACTGGCAGGGAGCTGTTTTTT. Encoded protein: CAISESTGRELFF.

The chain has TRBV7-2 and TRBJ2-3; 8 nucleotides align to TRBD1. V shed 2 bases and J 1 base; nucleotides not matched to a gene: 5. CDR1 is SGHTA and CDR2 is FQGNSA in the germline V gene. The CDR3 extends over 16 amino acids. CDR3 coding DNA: TGTGCCAGCAGCTTATGGGCAGGGGGCGGCACAGATACGCAGTATTTT. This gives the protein CASSLWAGGGTDTQYF.

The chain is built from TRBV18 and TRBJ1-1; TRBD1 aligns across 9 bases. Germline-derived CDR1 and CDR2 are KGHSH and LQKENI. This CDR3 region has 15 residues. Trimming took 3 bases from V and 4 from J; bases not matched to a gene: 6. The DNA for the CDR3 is TGTGCCAGCTCACCGACGGGACAGGGATTCACTGAAGCTTTCTTT. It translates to CASSPTGQGFTEAFF.

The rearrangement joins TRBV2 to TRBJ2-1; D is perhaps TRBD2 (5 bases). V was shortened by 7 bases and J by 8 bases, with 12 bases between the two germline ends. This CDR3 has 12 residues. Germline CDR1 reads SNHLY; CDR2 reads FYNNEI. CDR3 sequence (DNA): TGTGCCAGCAAGGAGGTTGGGGATGAGCAGTTCTTC. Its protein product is CASKEVGDEQFF.

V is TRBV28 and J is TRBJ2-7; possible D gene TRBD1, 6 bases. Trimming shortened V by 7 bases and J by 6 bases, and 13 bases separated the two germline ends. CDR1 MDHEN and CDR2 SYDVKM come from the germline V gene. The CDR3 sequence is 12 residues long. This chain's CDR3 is CASNRGIFEQYF. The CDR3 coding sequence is TGTGCCAGCAATAGGGGGATCTTCGAGCAGTACTTC.

The CDR3 sequence: CASSPWASGGPDTQYF. Here the CDR3 DNA reads TGTGCCAGCAGCCCCTGGGCTAGCGGGGGGCCAGATACGCAGTATTTT. The V call is TRBV9, the J call TRBJ2-3; TRBD2 agrees at 11 bases. The CDR3 covers 16 residues. Trimming removed 4 bases from V and 4 bases from J; junction bases left unmatched: 8. Germline values: CDR1 SGDLS, CDR2 YYNGEE.

CDR3 in amino acids: CASSRDHSTGELFF. CDR3 in DNA: TGTGCCAGCAGCAGAGATCATTCCACCGGGGAGCTGTTTTTT. The chain links TRBV11-3 to TRBJ2-2; D is undetermined. This CDR3 comprises 14 residues. Looked up from germline, CDR1 is SGHNT and CDR2 is YENEEA. Trimming took off 5 bases at V and 4 bases at J, with 11 bases between the two ends.

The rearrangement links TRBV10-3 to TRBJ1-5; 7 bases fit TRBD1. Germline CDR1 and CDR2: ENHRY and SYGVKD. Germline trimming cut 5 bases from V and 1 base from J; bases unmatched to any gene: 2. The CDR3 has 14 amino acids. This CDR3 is CAISPGQSNQPQHF. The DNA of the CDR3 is TGTGCCATCAGTCCGGGACAGAGCAATCAGCCCCAGCATTTT.

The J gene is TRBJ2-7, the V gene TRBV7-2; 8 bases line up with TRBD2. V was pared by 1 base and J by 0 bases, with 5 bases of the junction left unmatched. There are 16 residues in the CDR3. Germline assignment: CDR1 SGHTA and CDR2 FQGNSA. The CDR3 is CASSLGAAGASYEQYF. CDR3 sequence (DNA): TGTGCCAGCAGCTTAGGGGCAGCGGGGGCCTCCTACGAGCAGTACTTC. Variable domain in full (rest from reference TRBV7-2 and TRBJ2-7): GAGVSQSPSNKVTEKGKDVELRCDPISGHTALYWYRQSLGQGLEFLIYFQGNSAPDKSGLPSDRFSAERTGGSVSTLTIQRTQQEDSAVYLCASSLGAAGASYEQYFGPGTRLTVT.

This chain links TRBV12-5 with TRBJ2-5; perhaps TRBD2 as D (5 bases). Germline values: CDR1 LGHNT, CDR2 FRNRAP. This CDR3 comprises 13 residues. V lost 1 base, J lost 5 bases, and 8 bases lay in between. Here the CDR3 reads CASGLESGETQYF. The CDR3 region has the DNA TGTGCTAGTGGTTTGGAGTCGGGGGAGACCCAGTACTTC.

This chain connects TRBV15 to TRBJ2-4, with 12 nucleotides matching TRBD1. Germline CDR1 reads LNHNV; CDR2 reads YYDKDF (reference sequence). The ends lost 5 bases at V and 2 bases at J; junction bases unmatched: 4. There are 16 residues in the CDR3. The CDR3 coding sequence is TGTGCCACCAGCGGGACAGGGGGCCTTTCCAAAAACATTCAGTACTTC. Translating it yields CATSGTGGLSKNIQYF.

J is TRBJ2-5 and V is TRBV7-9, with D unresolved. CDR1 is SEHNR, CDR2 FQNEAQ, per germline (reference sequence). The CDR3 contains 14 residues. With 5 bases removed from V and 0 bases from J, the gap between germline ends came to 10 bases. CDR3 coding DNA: TGTGCCAGCAGCCTAGTCGGGTACCAAGAGACCCAGTACTTC. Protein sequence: CASSLVGYQETQYF.

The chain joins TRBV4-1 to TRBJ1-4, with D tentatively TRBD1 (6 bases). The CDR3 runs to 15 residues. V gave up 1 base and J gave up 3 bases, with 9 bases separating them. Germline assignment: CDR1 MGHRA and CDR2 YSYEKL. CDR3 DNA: TGCGCCAGCAGCCAAGTACAGGGACCTAATGAAAAACTGTTTTTT. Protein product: CASSQVQGPNEKLFF.

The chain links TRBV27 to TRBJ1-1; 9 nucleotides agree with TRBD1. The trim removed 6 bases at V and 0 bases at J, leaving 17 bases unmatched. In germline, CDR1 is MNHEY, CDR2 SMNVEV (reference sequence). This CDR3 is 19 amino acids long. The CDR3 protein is CASRQGLGDRVFMNTEAFF. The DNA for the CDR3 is TGTGCCAGCAGACAGGGGTTAGGGGACAGGGTCTTTATGAACACTGAAGCTTTCTTT.

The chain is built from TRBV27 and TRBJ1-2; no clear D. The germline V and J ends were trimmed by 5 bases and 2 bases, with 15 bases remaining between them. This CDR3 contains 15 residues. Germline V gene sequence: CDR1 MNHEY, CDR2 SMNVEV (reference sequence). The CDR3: CASSSLGAGNYGYTF. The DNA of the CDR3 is TGTGCCAGCAGTAGCTTAGGAGCGGGCAACTATGGCTACACCTTC.

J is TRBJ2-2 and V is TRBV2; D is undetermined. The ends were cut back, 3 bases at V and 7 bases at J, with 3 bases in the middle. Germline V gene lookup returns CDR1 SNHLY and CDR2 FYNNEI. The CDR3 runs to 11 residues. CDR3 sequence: CASSDRGELFF. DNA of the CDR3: TGTGCCAGCAGTGACCGCGGGGAGCTGTTTTTT.

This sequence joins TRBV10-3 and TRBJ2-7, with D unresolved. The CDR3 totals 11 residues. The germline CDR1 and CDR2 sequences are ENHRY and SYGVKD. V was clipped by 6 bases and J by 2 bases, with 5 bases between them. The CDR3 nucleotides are TGTGCCATCAGAACACCCTACGAGCAGTACTTC. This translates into CAIRTPYEQYF.

The CDR3 region is CASSPDTGSGNTIYF. The CDR3 nucleotides are TGTGCCAGCAGCCCCGACACAGGGTCTGGAAACACCATATATTTT. The V gene is TRBV6-5, the J gene TRBJ1-3; possible D gene TRBD1, 6 bases. There are 15 residues in the CDR3. CDR1 is MNHEY and CDR2 is SVGAGI in the germline V gene. Trimming took 6 bases from V and 1 from J, leaving 13 bases between them.

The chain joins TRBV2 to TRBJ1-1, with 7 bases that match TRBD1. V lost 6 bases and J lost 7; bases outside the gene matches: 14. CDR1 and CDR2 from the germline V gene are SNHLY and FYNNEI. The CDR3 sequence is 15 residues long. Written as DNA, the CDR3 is TGTGCCAGCAGAGTTTCATATGCAGGGGGTGATGAAGCTTTCTTT. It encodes CASRVSYAGGDEAFF. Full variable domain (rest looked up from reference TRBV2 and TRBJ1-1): EPEVTQTPSHQVTQMGQEVILRCVPISNHLYFYWYRQILGQKVEFLVSFYNNEISEKSEIFDDQFSVERPDGSNFTLKIRSTKLEDSAMYFCASRVSYAGGDEAFFGQGTRLTVV.

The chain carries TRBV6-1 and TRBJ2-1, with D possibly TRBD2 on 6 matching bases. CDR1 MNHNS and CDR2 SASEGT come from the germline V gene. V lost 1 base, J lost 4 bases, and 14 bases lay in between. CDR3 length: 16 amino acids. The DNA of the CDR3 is TGTGCCAGCAGTGAAGTTCGGGGGACGTATTACAATGAGCAGTTCTTC. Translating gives CASSEVRGTYYNEQFF.

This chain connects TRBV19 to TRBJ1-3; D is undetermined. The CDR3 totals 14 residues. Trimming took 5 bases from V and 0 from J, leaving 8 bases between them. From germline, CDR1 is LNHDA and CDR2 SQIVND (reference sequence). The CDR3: CASSPRSSGNTIYF. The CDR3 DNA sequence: TGTGCCAGTAGTCCAAGGAGCTCTGGAAACACCATATATTTT. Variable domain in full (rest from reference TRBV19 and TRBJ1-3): DGGITQSPKYLFRKEGQNVTLSCEQNLNHDAMYWYRQDPGQGLRLIYYSQIVNDFQKGDIAEGYSVSREKKESFPLTVTSAQKNPTAFYLCASSPRSSGNTIYFGEGSWLTVV.

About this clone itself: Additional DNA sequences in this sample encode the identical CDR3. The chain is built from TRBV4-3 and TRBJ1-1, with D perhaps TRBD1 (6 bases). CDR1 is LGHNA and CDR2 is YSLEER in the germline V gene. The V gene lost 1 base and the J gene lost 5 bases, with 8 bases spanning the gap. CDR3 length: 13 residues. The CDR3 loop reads CASSQGGRTEAFF. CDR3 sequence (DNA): TGCGCCAGCAGCCAAGGGGGGCGAACTGAAGCTTTCTTT.

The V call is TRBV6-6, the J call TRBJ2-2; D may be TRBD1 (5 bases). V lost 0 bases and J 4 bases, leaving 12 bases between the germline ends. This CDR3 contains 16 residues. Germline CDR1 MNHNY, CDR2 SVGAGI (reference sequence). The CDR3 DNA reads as TGTGCCAGCAGTTACTCTCTGGGGCGTAGCACCGGGGAGCTGTTTTTT. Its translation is CASSYSLGRSTGELFF.